The present T cell receptor beta chain was sequenced within a study of regulatory T cells in long-lasting Graves disease. The germline gives CDR1 ENHRY, CDR2 SYGVKD. This CDR3 has 15 residues. Stated time point: persistent/refractory GD, antithyroid drugs over 5 years with positive TRAb. Preparation of the TCR library used RNA extracted from PBMCs. Construction of the TCR beta libraries employed iRepertoire HTBI primers in conjunction with Arm-PCR of CDR3 regions. Each CDR3 protein gets one entry after TCRdb re-called the multiplex PCR reads with MiXCR. The sample carries around 430,000 distinct CDR3 sequences, approximately 22% recorded once. This clonotype was detected once. One end of the junction does not line up with germline, which may come from a read error.

The chain combines TRBV10-3 with TRBJ2-7; D might be TRBD2 (6 bases). The receptor's source is a female donor with Graves disease. The source was peripheral blood mononuclear cells (PBMCs), collected when the disease was refractory, from a patient treated with antithyroid drugs. The CDR3 protein is CATSESSGSSYEQYF. Written as DNA, the CDR3 is TGTGCCACCAGTGAGTCCTCCGGGAGCTCCTACGAGCAGTACTTC.